Sequencing of this T cell receptor beta chain was carried out in a study of CD8 T cells in ankylosing spondylitis listed by TCRdb under 2017. Regarding the study in general: T cell receptor beta repertoires were profiled in healthy donors and ankylosing spondylitis patients so that disease-linked TCR variants could be found. In total, the full study cohort was made up of 100 to 140 healthy donors and about two dozen ankylosing spondylitis patients. Peripheral blood samples were taken, and synovial fluid was additionally collected from ankylosing spondylitis patients. General study outcomes and caveats: Significant enrichment of the disease-linked clones was reported in matched synovial fluid samples from ankylosing spondylitis patients. A CD8+ phenotype was shown by the disease-linked clones, which were found at relatively low frequencies in peripheral blood. Some TCR beta motif variants had previously been reported in synovial fluid and blood of reactive arthritis patients, which suggested common disease-initiation mechanisms. A TCR beta motif of eight highly homologous amino acid variants appeared characteristic of blood from ankylosing spondylitis patients.

TCRdb records Illumina HiSeq 2500 as the sequencer. Quantitative 5'-RACE with molecular barcodes was used to prepare TCR beta libraries. In the source study's methods: A new computational method based on a probabilistic model of VDJ rearrangement was used to identify disease-linked TCR variants. TCRdb reprocessed the public reads (quality trimming at Q25 with fastp, clone calling with MiXCR) and kept in-frame beta chains. One record per CDR3 amino acid sequence lists the most common genes and DNA. TCRdb, rather than the study authors, made the V and J calls. The sample profile shows about 220,000 distinct CDR3 sequences; approximately 7.3% of them were found once. The ten largest make up 11% to 15% of the sample. The CDR3 holds 13 amino acids from the cysteine to the phenylalanine. Just CDR3 DNA is preserved here, 39 bases in frame from base 1. From V the trimming removes 6 bases and from J it removes 7 bases, while the gene matches leave 5 bases of the junction unaccounted for. From the germline V gene, CDR1 is SGDLS and CDR2 is YYNGEE.

This clonotype was recorded a few times. Its target antigen remains unknown. No clone much larger than this one lies a single base away; base qualities are absent. The sequence was collected from a male donor with ankylosing spondylitis. The chain employs TRBV9 and TRBJ2-1; 9 bases in between match TRBD2. The material sequenced was blood, either unsorted or a sorted T cell fraction (not recorded which). DNA sequence: TGTGCCAGCACCCCGGGACTAGCAAATGAGCAGTTCTTC. Its protein is CASTPGLANEQFF.